This T cell receptor beta chain appears in the sequencing data of a study of blood T cell repertoires in COVID-19. Study-level information: Acute-phase and convalescent COVID-19 samples originated in the United States, Italy and Spain. T cells, B-cell-depleted T cells, or PBMCs provided the cDNA or gDNA that served as material.

The ends lost 3 bases at V and 5 bases at J; junction bases unmatched: 6. This CDR3 is built from 16 residues. The germline gives CDR1 MDHEN, CDR2 SYDVKM. This table comes from immunoSEQ multiplex PCR, and its TCRdb copy is limited to in-frame clones, with some not included. The sample lists approximately 150,000 clones, roughly 85% occurring once. The rearrangement links TRBV28 to TRBJ1-4, with 10 bases aligning to TRBD1. The TCR was taken from a human donor in a cohort sampled during active COVID-19. The sequencing input was peripheral blood. The CDR3 here is CASSFPQGQGNEKLFF. The CDR3 DNA reads TGTGCCAGCAGTTTCCCCCAGGGACAGGGGAATGAAAAACTGTTTTTT.